Detailed here is one T cell receptor (beta chain). The antigen is undetermined. The sample originates from a study of T cell repertoires in cytomegalovirus infection. In the study overall: A matching HLA type, together with CMV infection, was signaled by public TCR beta signatures.

TCRdb reprocessed the reads via MiXCR and lists one record per CDR3 protein. The profile shows approximately 990,000 distinct CDR3 sequences, approximately 31% of them singletons. Trimming pared 3 bases from V and 4 bases from J, leaving 9 bases between. The CDR3 has 13 amino acids. Points from the study as a whole: The cumulative frequency of public TCR beta families identified carriers of CMV plus the relevant HLA.

The clonotype originates from a human donor in good health (CMV status not recorded). Some clones in this sample may be carry-over from other donors' samples. Sequencing was performed on cultured CD8+ T cells from PBMCs, taken from culture after CMV antigen stimulation. The rearrangement links TRBV12-3 or TRBV12-4 to TRBJ1-2; D not certain. The CDR3 region is CASSFGPAYGYTF. The CDR3, as DNA: TGTGCCAGCAGTTTTGGGCCTGCCTATGGCTACACCTTC.